The sequence of this TCR beta chain was determined in a study of T cells in pancreatic ductal adenocarcinoma. Study conclusions and caveats: No significant tumor-blood clonality difference; means were about 0.1 and 0.07. Tumor-versus-blood clonality comparisons may be biased toward lower tumor diversity. The resected cohort was biased toward the minority with early-stage disease.

Surgery without prior neoadjuvant therapy was the treatment of the selected pancreatic ductal adenocarcinoma patients. V lost 6 bases and J lost 1, with 9 bases in between. Germline CDR1 SGHRS, CDR2 YFSETQ. The CDR3 extends over 13 amino acids. The protocol was immunoSEQ multiplex PCR, while the TCRdb copy is restricted to in-frame clones and leaves out a portion. The table has approximately 97,000 clones, about 96% seen once. With regard to this clone: The antigen remains unidentified.

This clonotype was obtained from a human donor with pancreatic ductal adenocarcinoma. Sequencing was performed on PBMCs. The V call is TRBV5-1, the J call TRBJ2-3; D is ambiguous. The CDR3 DNA is TGCGCCAGCACTTACATGGGCACAGATACGCAGTATTTT. This encodes CASTYMGTDTQYF.